This is a list of T cell receptor beta chains from one sample in a study of T cells in Graves' hyperthyroidism and ophthalmopathy. Each CDR3 protein is one row after TCRdb ran MiXCR on the multiplex PCR reads. The sample has about 250,000 distinct CDR3 sequences, 24% seen once. The specimen sequenced was blood. The source of these receptors is a woman aged 40-49 years with Graves' ophthalmopathy. Both conserved end residues are part of each CDR3. D genes are given only for firm matches. Not all rows give a size; the values are once, few, many and, for expanded clones, a class.

TRBV2	TRBJ2-7	many	TRBD2	TGTGCCAAAAGACTAGCGGGAGTAAACGAGCAGTACTTC	CAKRLAGVNEQYF
TRBV6-1	TRBJ2-2	many	TRBD2	TGTGCCAGCAACGGGAGGACCGGGGAGCTGTTTTTT	CASNGRTGELFF
TRBV4-1	TRBJ2-5	many	.	TGCGCCAGCAGCCAAGATAGTAGAATGACGGAGACCCAGTACTTC	CASSQDSRMTETQYF
TRBV6-5	TRBJ1-5	.	TRBD1	TGTGCCAGCAGTTACTCGCAGTCCAGGGGGAATCAGCCCCAGCATTTT	CASSYSQSRGNQPQHF
TRBV6-2/TRBV6-3	TRBJ1-5	.	.	TGTGCCAGCAGTTACGTTACGGGTGTGCAGCCCCAGCATTTT	CASSYVTGVQPQHF
TRBV6-1	TRBJ2-7	.	TRBD2	TGTGCCAGCAGTGAATCGGGACTAGCGGGGTACGAGCAGTACTTC	CASSESGLAGYEQYF
TRBV5-6	TRBJ1-1	.	TRBD1	TGTGCCAGCAGCTTTTTTCAGGGGGTGTACACTGAAGCTTTCTTT	CASSFFQGVYTEAFF
TRBV25-1	TRBJ1-1	many	TRBD1	TGTGCCAGCAGTGAATGGGGGACAGGGAGGACTGAAGCTTTCTTT	CASSEWGTGRTEAFF
TRBV9	TRBJ2-5	.	.	TGTGCCAGCAGCGTGGCAGGGGAAGAGACCCAGTACTTC	CASSVAGEETQYF
TRBV6-1	TRBJ1-1	.	TRBD1	TGTGCCAGCAGTGAAGCGATCGGGGACAGGGGCACTGAAGCTTTCTTT	CASSEAIGDRGTEAFF
TRBV28	TRBJ1-5	many	TRBD1	TGTGCCAGCAGCATGGACAGGGGATATCAGCCCCAGCATTTT	CASSMDRGYQPQHF
TRBV5-1	TRBJ1-2	many	.	TGCGCCAGCAGCTTGGTCCGGGGGCAGATAGATGGCTACACCTTC	CASSLVRGQIDGYTF
TRBV28	TRBJ1-1	few	.	TGTGCCAGCAGTGGGCCGGGGCCAACTGAAGCTTTCTTT	CASSGPGPTEAFF
TRBV19	TRBJ2-5	.	.	TGTGCCAGTAGGGGGAGCGGAGAGACCCAGTACTTC	CASRGSGETQYF
TRBV20-1	TRBJ2-5	few	.	TGCAGTGCTAGAGATTTGGAGTCTTGGGAGACCCAGTACTTC	CSARDLESWETQYF
TRBV19	TRBJ1-3	many	.	TGTGCCGGGGCGTCGTCCTCTGGAAACACCATATATTTT	CAGASSSGNTIYF
TRBV2	TRBJ1-3	many	.	TGTGCCAGCAGTGATCGCTTATTTTCTTTGGAATCTGGAAACACCATATATTTT	CASSDRLFSLESGNTIYF
TRBV11-2	TRBJ1-5	many	TRBD1	TGTGCCAGCAGCTTAGTTCCGGGACAGGGTGTCATTCAGCCCCAGCATTTT	CASSLVPGQGVIQPQHF
TRBV29-1	TRBJ2-5	many	.	TGCAGCGTAAGGATTGGCGGTGAGACCCAGTACTTC	CSVRIGGETQYF
TRBV7-2	TRBJ2-5	many	TRBD1	TGTGCCAGCAGCTTTTCACAGGGGATAAAAGAGACCCAGTACTTC	CASSFSQGIKETQYF
TRBV7-9	TRBJ2-5	many	.	TGTGCCAGCAGCTTCATTCCCGTAGAGACCCAGTACTTC	CASSFIPVETQYF
TRBV28	TRBJ2-7	.	TRBD1	TGTGCCAGCAGTTTAGGGACAGGGGTCGTGGACGAGCAGTACTTC	CASSLGTGVVDEQYF
TRBV6-5	TRBJ2-2	many	TRBD2	TGTGCCAGCAGTATACTGAGACTAGCGGGAGGAACCGGGGAGCTGTTTTTT	CASSILRLAGGTGELFF
TRBV10-1	TRBJ2-2	few	.	TGCGCCAGCAGTGAGCAGCTTTACACCGGGGAGCTGTTTTTT	CASSEQLYTGELFF
TRBV20-1	TRBJ2-6	many	TRBD2	TGCAGTGCACGAGCGGGAGCTGGGGCCAACGTCCTGACTTTC	CSARAGAGANVLTF
TRBV3-1	TRBJ1-5	few	TRBD1	TGTGCCAGCAGCCACCTACAGGGGGGTCAGCCCCAGCATTTT	CASSHLQGGQPQHF
TRBV7-2	TRBJ2-7	few	.	TGTGCCAGCTCGCAAAATTGGGCTACCGAGCAGTACTTC	CASSQNWATEQYF
TRBV7-8	TRBJ1-5	many	.	TGTGCCAGCAGCCGGGAAGTAGGGAGCAATCAGCCCCAGCATTTT	CASSREVGSNQPQHF
TRBV28	TRBJ2-5	.	.	TGTGCCAGCAGTGAATCCACTGCCCAAGAGACCCAGTACTTC	CASSESTAQETQYF
TRBV5-1	TRBJ2-7	many	TRBD1	TGCGCCAGCAGCTTGGCCCAGGGACAGGGGGCGCGGGAGCAGTACTTC	CASSLAQGQGAREQYF
TRBV6-2/TRBV6-3	TRBJ2-7	many	TRBD2	TGTGCCAGCAGTTACAGTTTATCCTGGACTAGCGGTAGGAGCTCCTACGAGCAGTACTTC	CASSYSLSWTSGRSSYEQYF
TRBV4-1	TRBJ1-5	many	.	TGCGCCAGCAGCCAACTACCTGCCGGGCAGGGGTTGAATCAGCCCCAGCATTTT	CASSQLPAGQGLNQPQHF
TRBV10-3	TRBJ1-2	once	.	TGTGCCAACAGCCCTCAGGGGCATGGCTACACCTTC	CANSPQGHGYTF
TRBV28	TRBJ1-5	many	TRBD1	TGTGCCAGCAGTTTATATGGGACAGGGCCTCTTGGCAATCAGCCCCAGCATTTT	CASSLYGTGPLGNQPQHF
TRBV12-3/TRBV12-4	TRBJ1-1	many	.	TGTGCCAGCAGCGAATGGGATATTGAAGCTTTCTTT	CASSEWDIEAFF
TRBV6-2/TRBV6-3	TRBJ2-7	many	TRBD2	TGTGCCAGCAGGTCCCGAGGGACTACCCGGTACGAGCAGTACTTC	CASRSRGTTRYEQYF
TRBV24-1	TRBJ1-2	few	.	TGTGCCACCAGTGACAGCTTGCTCACCTATGGCTACACCTTC	CATSDSLLTYGYTF
TRBV19	TRBJ2-5	many	.	TGTGCCAGTTCCCCGATACAGGGTTGGTCAGAGACCCAGTACTTC	CASSPIQGWSETQYF
TRBV19	TRBJ2-2	many	.	TGTGCCAGTAGTATTCAATCCACCACCGGGGAGCTGTTTTTT	CASSIQSTTGELFF
TRBV6-2/TRBV6-3	TRBJ1-1	.	.	TGTGCCAGCCTAGGAGTCATGAACACTGAAGCTTTCTTT	CASLGVMNTEAFF
TRBV18	TRBJ2-7	many	.	TGTGCCAGCTCACCAGTTAGACACGAGCAGTACTTC	CASSPVRHEQYF
TRBV20-1	TRBJ2-7	many	TRBD2	TGCAGTGCTACTCCCCTGATGCGGGAGCTCGCCTACGAGCAGTACTTC	CSATPLMRELAYEQYF
TRBV20-1	TRBJ2-5	many	.	TGCAGTGCCTCTCCCGGGGGTAGGGGAGAGACCCAGTACTTC	CSASPGGRGETQYF
TRBV6-1	TRBJ1-1	many	.	TGTGCCAGCAGTCCCCCTTCTGAAGCTTTCTTT	CASSPPSEAFF
TRBV11-1	TRBJ1-2	many	.	TGTGCCAGCAGCCAATCTTGGGGGGCGAAGAACTATGGCTACACCTTC	CASSQSWGAKNYGYTF
TRBV28	TRBJ2-7	many	TRBD2	TGTGCCAGCAGTTTATATAGCGGGAGGAATCGCGAGCAGTACTTC	CASSLYSGRNREQYF
TRBV7-2	TRBJ1-5	many	.	TGTGCCAGCAGCTTTGAGGGAAATAGCAATCAGCCCCAGCATTTT	CASSFEGNSNQPQHF
TRBV27	TRBJ2-7	.	.	TGTGCCAGCAGTTTATCGTACCGGGGGAACGGAAACTACGAGCAGTACTTC	CASSLSYRGNGNYEQYF
TRBV24-1	TRBJ2-2	.	.	TGTGCCACCAGTGCAAGTAACACCGGGGAGCTGTCTTTT	CATSASNTGELSF
TRBV12-3/TRBV12-4	TRBJ2-7	many	TRBD2	TGTGCCAGCAGAAGGACTAGCGGCTCCTACGAGCAGTACTTC	CASRRTSGSYEQYF
TRBV25-1	TRBJ2-2	many	TRBD1	TGTGCCAGCAGTGAATGGACAGGGGGGAACACCGGGGAGCTGTTTTTT	CASSEWTGGNTGELFF
TRBV10-2	TRBJ1-1	many	TRBD1	TGCGCCAGCAGTGAGTCCCAGGGGGCGGGCACTGAAGCTTTCTTT	CASSESQGAGTEAFF
TRBV6-1	TRBJ2-6	many	.	TGTGCCAGCAGTGAACGTCGAGGGTTCGGGGCCAACGTCCTGACTTTC	CASSERRGFGANVLTF
TRBV7-2	TRBJ1-1	once	.	TGTGCCAGCAGCTTACATGGACTGGAGACTGAAGCTTTCTTT	CASSLHGLETEAFF
TRBV7-2	TRBJ2-7	many	TRBD2	TGTGCCAGCAGCTTAGAACCGGGACTAGCCAAGGAGCAGTACTTC	CASSLEPGLAKEQYF